Following are 7 T cell receptor beta chains from one sample sequenced in a study of beta chain features in type 1 diabetes. Since all of the isolated RNA was reverse transcribed, expressed TCRB transcripts were what got sequenced. Measured with immunoSEQ multiplex PCR; TCRdb has only the in-frame clones, and not every one. The sample has about 200,000 clones, about a tenth seen once. Sequencing was done on a sample of central memory CD4+ T cells from blood. The receptors were gathered from a man between 18 and 29 years old in good health.

This chain connects TRBV15 to TRBJ1-2; TRBD1 agrees at 8 bases. This CDR3 contains 16 residues. Trimming at V came to 1 base and at J to 4 bases, leaving 8 bases not matched to a gene. Germline loops: CDR1 LNHNV, CDR2 YYDKDF (reference sequence). CDR3 sequence: CATSRGGAGGAYGYTF. In nucleotides, the CDR3 is TGTGCCACCAGCAGAGGCGGAGCAGGGGGCGCCTATGGCTACACCTTC.

The gene calls are TRBV30 and TRBJ2-1; possibly TRBD2 for D (6 bases). Germline lookup yields CDR1 GTSNPN and CDR2 SVGIG (reference sequence). This CDR3 is built from 13 residues. Deletions cut 1 base from V and 5 bases from J, with 9 bases between. CDR3 region: CAWSGPGDNEQFF. As DNA, the CDR3 is TGTGCCTGGAGTGGCCCGGGGGACAATGAGCAGTTCTTC. Based on the CDR3 plus reference TRBV30 and TRBJ2-1, the full variable domain is SQTIHQWPATLVQPVGSPLSLECTVEGTSNPNLYWYRQAAGRGLQLLFYSVGIGQISSEVPQNLSASRPQDRQFILSSKKLLLSDSGFYLCAWSGPGDNEQFFGPGTRLTVL.

V usage is TRBV7-2 and J usage is TRBJ2-7, with 7 bases that match TRBD2. Germline V lookup: CDR1 SGHTA, CDR2 FQGNSA. The CDR3 is 16 residues long. The V segment lost 0 bases and the J segment 2 bases; nucleotides outside the gene matches: 7. CDR3 protein: CASSLAQISGAYEQYF. Written as DNA, the CDR3 is TGTGCCAGCAGCTTAGCGCAAATCAGCGGGGCCTACGAGCAGTACTTC.

The chain joins TRBV7-2 to TRBJ2-1, with D unresolved. The length of the CDR3 is 14 residues. V was shortened by 4 bases and J by 4 bases, with 11 bases between the two germline ends. The germline gives CDR1 SGHTA, CDR2 FQGNSA. The DNA for the CDR3 is TGTGCCAGCAGCTATATCATAGGGTACAATGAGCAGTTCTTC. It codes for CASSYIIGYNEQFF. Complete variable domain (other parts from reference TRBV7-2 and TRBJ2-1): GAGVSQSPSNKVTEKGKDVELRCDPISGHTALYWYRQSLGQGLEFLIYFQGNSAPDKSGLPSDRFSAERTGGSVSTLTIQRTQQEDSAVYLCASSYIIGYNEQFFGPGTRLTVL.

The V call is TRBV4-1, the J call TRBJ1-2; D is unclear. CDR1 and CDR2 (germline): MGHRA, YSYEKL. The CDR3 spans 15 residues. V dropped 1 base and J dropped 3 bases, with 12 bases sitting between them. The CDR3 sequence: CASSQANGKYYGYTF. In nucleotides, the CDR3 is TGCGCCAGCAGCCAAGCTAACGGAAAATACTATGGCTACACCTTC.

This clone has a count of ten or more. The V gene is TRBV30, the J gene TRBJ2-1; D assignment may be TRBD1 or TRBD2 (6 bases each). CDR1 and CDR2 from the germline V gene are GTSNPN and SVGIG (reference sequence). The V gene lost 0 bases and the J gene lost 13 bases, with 22 bases spanning the gap. The CDR3 has 15 residues. The CDR3 here is CAWSVSGSGGRTQFF. The CDR3 DNA reads as TGTGCCTGGAGTGTTTCAGGTTCCGGGGGCCGAACTCAGTTCTTC.

This chain links TRBV4-2 with TRBJ2-7; D call uncertain. V was cut by 0 bases and J by 7 bases, with 7 bases left in between. This CDR3 region has 12 residues. The germline gives CDR1 LGHNA, CDR2 YNFKEQ. As DNA, the CDR3 is TGTGCCAGCAGCCAAGATAGGCGGGAGCAGTACTTC. It is translated as CASSQDRREQYF.